This T cell receptor beta chain was profiled in a study of T cell responses to AZD1222 COVID-19 vaccine. Across the whole study: Recipients boosted at about 4 weeks or about 12 weeks are pooled. Findings and limits, study-wide: Sampling that yielded the repertoires occurred only after the peak T cell response. Increased Spike-specific TCR breadth and depth were observed after two AZD1222 doses.

As to this clone: Its antigen is unidentified.

V lost 2 bases and J lost 11, with 15 bases in between. Germline CDR1 is MNHEY and CDR2 is SVGEGT. The CDR3 has 13 residues. Measured with immunoSEQ multiplex PCR; TCRdb has only the in-frame clones, and not every one. The sample gives about 140,000 clones, approximately 86% of which show up once; approximately 3.5% is in the top ten. V usage is TRBV6-2 or TRBV6-3 and J usage is TRBJ1-1, with a weak D call TRBD1 (5 bases). This receptor was obtained from an adult in good health. This material consisted of peripheral blood, taken on day 0 of AZD1222 vaccination. CDR3 region: CASSYRPGRGAFF. DNA of the CDR3: TGTGCCAGCAGTTACCGACCGGGACGGGGGGCTTTCTTT.